The rows below give T cell receptor beta chains drawn from one sample of a study of blood T cell repertoires in COVID-19. This table comes from immunoSEQ multiplex PCR, and its TCRdb copy is limited to in-frame clones, with some not included. The sample consists of 100,000 to 150,000 clones, around four fifths of them appearing once. The sequenced material came from peripheral blood. Receptor source: a man in his sixties with acute or convalescent COVID-19. The CDR3 runs from the conserved cysteine through the conserved F or W. Fields, in order: clone size, V gene, D gene, J gene, CDR3 protein, CDR3 DNA. A D gene is named only where the DNA matches it firmly. Size tells how often a clone was seen (once, few, many) or the class of an expanded clone, and some rows leave it out.

>-|TRBV5-1|-|TRBJ1-2
CASSVTGLPYGYTF
TGCGCCAGCAGCGTGACAGGTCTCCCCTATGGCTACACCTTC
>-|TRBV7-9|-|TRBJ2-7
CASSLQGYEQYF
TGTGCCAGCAGCTTACAGGGGTACGAGCAGTACTTC
>-|TRBV19|-|TRBJ1-5
CASNYQGIDQPQHF
TGTGCCAGTAACTATCAGGGTATTGATCAGCCCCAGCATTTT
>-|TRBV4-1|TRBD1|TRBJ2-2
CASSLSNRGRPGELFF
TGCGCCAGCAGCCTAAGCAACAGGGGAAGGCCCGGGGAGCTGTTTTTT
>once|TRBV11-2|-|TRBJ2-7
CASSLGGLSSYEQYF
TGTGCCAGCAGCTTAGGCGGGCTGAGCTCCTACGAGCAGTACTTC
>-|TRBV19|TRBD1|TRBJ1-2
CASSALGQAVGNGYTF
TGTGCCAGTTCTGCCCTCGGACAGGCGGTCGGCAATGGCTACACCTTC
>-|TRBV12-3/TRBV12-4|-|TRBJ2-7
CASSYDRSEQYF
TGTGCCAGCAGTTATGACCGGAGCGAGCAGTACTTC
>-|TRBV27|TRBD2|TRBJ2-2
CASSLRTSVTGELFF
TGTGCCAGCAGTTTACGGACTAGCGTAACCGGGGAGCTGTTTTTT
>once|TRBV6-5|-|TRBJ2-4
CASRTTGGWNIQYF
TGTGCCAGCAGGACGACCGGAGGGTGGAACATTCAGTACTTC
>-|TRBV2|-|TRBJ2-1
CASSDTWKGGGDEQFF
TGTGCCAGCAGTGATACGTGGAAGGGGGGAGGGGATGAGCAGTTCTTC
>few|TRBV6-2/TRBV6-3|-|TRBJ2-7
CASSDGIPYEQYF
TGTGCCAGCAGTGACGGGATACCCTACGAGCAGTACTTC
>once|TRBV19|-|TRBJ1-1
CASRKTPNTEAFF
TGTGCCAGTAGAAAAACACCGAACACTGAAGCTTTCTTT
>-|TRBV2|TRBD2|TRBJ2-3
CASTIAGAGDTQYF
TGTGCCAGCACCATAGCGGGGGCGGGTGATACGCAGTATTTT
>-|TRBV6-2/TRBV6-3|-|TRBJ2-7
CASSYSVENEQYF
TGTGCCAGCAGTTACTCGGTAGAGAACGAGCAGTACTTC
>-|TRBV18|TRBD1|TRBJ1-2
CASSPRTGDQGGYGYTF
TGTGCCAGCTCACCACGGACAGGCGACCAAGGGGGGTATGGCTACACCTTC
>few|TRBV19|-|TRBJ1-2
CASFGGSGYGYTF
TGTGCCAGTTTTGGGGGGTCCGGCTATGGCTACACCTTC
>-|TRBV7-9|-|TRBJ2-2
CASGDTGELFF
TGTGCCAGCGGAGACACCGGGGAGCTGTTTTTT
>-|TRBV3-1/TRBV3-2|-|TRBJ1-2
CASSHLAVSGYGYTF
TGTGCCAGCAGCCACCTGGCGGTTTCTGGTTATGGCTACACCTTC
>-|TRBV7-3|TRBD1|TRBJ2-7
CASSLTGQGSSYEQYF
TGTGCCAGCAGCTTAACGGGACAGGGGTCCTCCTACGAGCAGTACTTC
>-|TRBV10-3|TRBD1|TRBJ2-3
CAIKGQGASTDTQYF
TGTGCCATCAAAGGGCAGGGGGCTAGCACAGATACGCAGTATTTT
>-|TRBV9|-|TRBJ2-3
CASGTGIQPSDTQYF
TGTGCCAGCGGTACCGGGATTCAGCCGTCAGATACGCAGTATTTT
>few|TRBV6-1|TRBD2|TRBJ2-7
CASSGQPGLAGGQGGYEQYF
TGTGCCAGCAGTGGTCAGCCGGGCCTAGCGGGAGGTCAAGGTGGATACGAGCAGTACTTC
>-|TRBV7-2|TRBD1|TRBJ2-5
CASSEPGTVSSQYF
TGTGCCAGCAGCGAACCCGGGACAGTTAGCAGTCAGTACTTC
>few|TRBV5-1|-|TRBJ1-1
CASSLAVSRAPVNTEAFF
TGCGCCAGCAGCTTGGCCGTGTCGAGGGCCCCAGTGAACACTGAAGCTTTCTTT
>-|TRBV10-3|-|TRBJ1-3
CAISEVISGNTIYF
TGTGCCATCAGTGAGGTAATCTCTGGAAACACCATATATTTT
>once|TRBV7-2|-|TRBJ1-1
CASSLVGSRTEAFF
TGTGCCAGCAGCTTAGTGGGTTCTAGAACTGAAGCTTTCTTT
>-|TRBV19|TRBD1|TRBJ2-1
CASRQGASNNEQFF
TGTGCCAGTCGACAGGGGGCAAGTAACAATGAGCAGTTCTTC
>-|TRBV29-1|-|TRBJ2-4
CSVEVQGRKNIQYF
TGCAGCGTTGAAGTTCAGGGTCGAAAAAACATTCAGTACTTC
>-|TRBV9|-|TRBJ1-2
CASSVGVGGDYGYTF
TGTGCCAGCAGCGTAGGTGTGGGGGGTGACTATGGCTACACCTTC
>few|TRBV7-8|-|TRBJ1-5
CASSLGWSGDQPQHF
TGTGCCAGCAGCTTAGGTTGGTCAGGGGACCAGCCCCAGCATTTT
>-|TRBV3-1/TRBV3-2|TRBD1|TRBJ1-2
CASSPKYSGQGIGYGYTF
TGTGCCAGCAGCCCTAAGTACTCGGGACAGGGGATCGGGTATGGCTACACCTTC
>-|TRBV6-5|TRBD1|TRBJ1-4
CASSRQGADEKLFF
TGTGCCAGCAGCAGACAGGGGGCAGATGAAAAACTGTTTTTT
>-|TRBV6-1|-|TRBJ1-5
CASSEAERGTVYQPQHF
TGTGCCAGCAGTGAAGCGGAAAGGGGTACAGTCTATCAGCCCCAGCATTTT
>-|TRBV5-1|TRBD2|TRBJ2-2
CASSKQSGGNTGELFF
TGCGCCAGCAGCAAACAGAGCGGGGGGAACACCGGGGAGCTGTTTTTT
>-|TRBV19|-|TRBJ1-4
CASRGPGLRGGSTNEKLFF
TGTGCCAGTAGGGGACCGGGACTCAGGGGAGGGTCAACTAATGAAAAACTGTTTTTT
>-|TRBV2|-|TRBJ2-1
CASSYSGEQFF
TGTGCCAGCAGTTATAGCGGCGAGCAGTTCTTC
>-|TRBV24-1|-|TRBJ2-3
CATSGFTGTTDTQYF
TGTGCCACCAGTGGGTTTACAGGGACCACAGATACGCAGTATTTT
>-|TRBV29-1|-|TRBJ2-4
CSVAQGRDIQYF
TGCAGCGTTGCGCAGGGCAGGGACATTCAGTACTTC
>-|TRBV5-8|TRBD2|TRBJ2-7
CASSPWGGVLSYEQYF
TGTGCCAGCAGCCCTTGGGGGGGGGTGCTCTCCTACGAGCAGTACTTC
>few|TRBV19|TRBD2|TRBJ2-3
CASSIAGTRDTQYF
TGTGCCAGTAGTATAGCGGGGACTAGGGATACGCAGTATTTT